The source of this TCR beta chain is a study of graft-versus-host responses after intestinal transplantation. Regarding this clone: The antigen is not known.

Repertoires were generated with immunoSEQ multiplex PCR, while TCRdb's copy carries only in-frame clones and drops some. Of around 110,000 clones in the sample, more than 85% were seen once. This material consisted of unstimulated CD8+ T cells sorted from spleen or lymph node cells, taken before transplant. This receptor was taken from a human donor who was the organ donor for an intestinal transplant.

The chain's CDR3 is CASSQKDRSHGANVLTF. In nucleotides, the CDR3 is TGTGCCAGCAGCCAAAAAGACAGGTCGCATGGGGCCAACGTCCTGACTTTC. The chain carries TRBV27 and TRBJ2-6; D is perhaps TRBD1 (6 bases). The CDR3 loop spans 17 amino acids. Per the germline V gene, CDR1 is MNHEY and CDR2 is SMNVEV (reference sequence). Trimming pared 6 bases from V and 3 bases from J, leaving 18 bases between.